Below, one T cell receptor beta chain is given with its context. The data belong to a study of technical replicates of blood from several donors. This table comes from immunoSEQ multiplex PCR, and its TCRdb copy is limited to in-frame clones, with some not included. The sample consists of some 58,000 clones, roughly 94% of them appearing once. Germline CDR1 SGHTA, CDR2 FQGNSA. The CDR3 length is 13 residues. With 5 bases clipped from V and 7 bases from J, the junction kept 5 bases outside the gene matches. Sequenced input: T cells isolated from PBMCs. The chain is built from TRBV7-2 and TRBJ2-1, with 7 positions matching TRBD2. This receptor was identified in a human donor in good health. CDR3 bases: TGTGCCAGCAGCGTAGGGCGGGAGAATGAGCAGTTCTTC. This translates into CASSVGRENEQFF.